A selection of T cell receptor beta chains follows, all from one sample in a study of CD4+ T cells in melanoma. Profiled with immunoSEQ multiplex PCR; TCRdb holds only in-frame clones, not every one. Here the sample spans under 6,500 clones, roughly 70% being singletons. What was sequenced was cells from a culture (not recorded whether cultured in vitro). Every receptor here comes from a human donor with melanoma. CDR3s include the opening cysteine and the closing phenylalanine or tryptophan. D genes are given only for firm matches. The listing skips clone size in some rows; elsewhere it reads once, few, many or a size class.

size | D | J | V | DNA | CDR3
once | . | TRBJ2-5 | TRBV7-2 | TGTGCCAGCAGCTTCCCTTCAGGGACCCAGTACTTC | CASSFPSGTQYF
large | TRBD2 | TRBJ2-7 | TRBV6-5 | TGTGCCAGCGGAGCGGGAGGCTACGAGCAGTACTTC | CASGAGGYEQYF
. | . | TRBJ1-6 | TRBV6-2/TRBV6-3 | TGTGCCAGCAGTTACGGTCTAGGACCCCTCCACTTT | CASSYGLGPLHF
. | TRBD1 | TRBJ2-3 | TRBV2 | TGTGCCAGCCGCCTTCGTCGACAGGGGGAAGATACGCAGTATTTT | CASRLRRQGEDTQYF
. | . | TRBJ2-7 | TRBV6-2/TRBV6-3 | TGTGCCAGCAGCATTTCGTCCTACGAGCAGTACTTC | CASSISSYEQYF
. | TRBD2 | TRBJ2-7 | TRBV10-2 | TGCGCCAGCACCCCCCGAACCGCGCGGGGGTCAACCTACGAGCAGTACTTC | CASTPRTARGSTYEQYF
once | TRBD1 | TRBJ1-1 | TRBV29-1 | TGCAGCGTTGAGGGACAGGGGGAATGGGAAGCTTTCTTT | CSVEGQGEWEAFF
few | . | TRBJ1-2 | TRBV30 | TGTGCCTGGAGAGGCGCAGGGAGCTATGGCTACACCTTC | CAWRGAGSYGYTF
. | . | TRBJ1-5 | TRBV6-4 | TGTGCCAGCAGTGAGCAGGAACGGCAGCCCCAGCATTTT | CASSEQERQPQHF
. | . | TRBJ1-2 | TRBV28 | TGTGCCAGCAGTTTAGTGGGGTCCTATGGCTACACCTTC | CASSLVGSYGYTF
. | TRBD1 | TRBJ1-2 | TRBV27 | TGTGCCAGCAGTCCCCAAGACAGGGTGTATGGCTACACCTTC | CASSPQDRVYGYTF
. | . | TRBJ1-2 | TRBV30 | TGTGCCTGGAGTGTGGAGCCGATTTATGGCTACACCTTC | CAWSVEPIYGYTF
. | . | TRBJ1-5 | TRBV29-1 | TGCAGCGTCGGGCTCCAGGGTGATAGCAATCAGCCCCAGCATTTT | CSVGLQGDSNQPQHF
. | . | TRBJ2-7 | TRBV7-9 | TGTGCCAGCAGCTTAGTCCTTGGGCATGGCTACGAGCAGTACTTC | CASSLVLGHGYEQYF
medium-sized | . | TRBJ1-1 | TRBV5-3 | TGTGCCAGAAGCCGGCTAGGGCCTTTTTACACTGAAGCTTTCTTT | CARSRLGPFYTEAFF
. | . | TRBJ1-4 | TRBV2 | TGTGCCAGCGTCAGGGGTACCAATGAAAAACTGTTTTTT | CASVRGTNEKLFF
. | TRBD1 | TRBJ1-1 | TRBV5-1 | TGCGCCAGCAGCGCTGACAGGGGGCCGGGCACTGAAGCTTTCTTT | CASSADRGPGTEAFF
. | . | TRBJ2-1 | TRBV30 | TGTGCCTGTTCACAGCTGAGATACAATGAGCAGTTCTTC | CACSQLRYNEQFF
few | TRBD1 | TRBJ1-2 | TRBV5-1 | TGCGCCAGCAGCCCCTGGGGGGCAGGGGGCGGCTATGGCTACACCTTC | CASSPWGAGGGYGYTF
. | . | TRBJ1-1 | TRBV30 | TGTGCCTGGAGTGAGCTCGGGGGAGCTTTCTTT | CAWSELGGAFF
. | . | TRBJ2-7 | TRBV6-1 | TGTGCCAGCAGTGAAAGCCAGCGAGGGAACGAGCAGTACTTC | CASSESQRGNEQYF
. | . | TRBJ1-2 | TRBV28 | TGTGCCAGCAGTATACAGAAAGCTAACTATGGCTACACCTTC | CASSIQKANYGYTF
few | TRBD1 | TRBJ2-2 | TRBV5-5 | TGTGCCAGCAGCTTGCCAGGGGGCAAGGAGCTGTTTTTT | CASSLPGGKELFF
once | . | TRBJ2-7 | TRBV7-6 | TGTGCCAGCAGTCAGGGGGGGATTACCTACGAGCAGTACTTC | CASSQGGITYEQYF
. | . | TRBJ2-1 | TRBV13 | TGTGCCAGCAGCTCTGGCCGGGGGGCCCACAATGAGCAGTTCTTC | CASSSGRGAHNEQFF
. | TRBD1 | TRBJ2-1 | TRBV28 | TGTGCCAGCAGCTCCCCAGGACAGGGGAACGATGAGCAGTTCTTC | CASSSPGQGNDEQFF
. | TRBD1 | TRBJ2-1 | TRBV9 | TGTGCCAGCAGCGTAGGAGGCAGGGGGCGCTCCAATGAGCAGTTCTTC | CASSVGGRGRSNEQFF
. | . | TRBJ1-3 | TRBV5-5 | TGTGCCAGCAGCTCTCTCTACAGGGAGTCGGTCTTAAACACCATATATTTT | CASSSLYRESVLNTIYF
. | TRBD1 | TRBJ2-2 | TRBV6-5 | TGTGCCAGCAGTTACTCGGACAGGGACACCGGGGAGCTGTTTTTT | CASSYSDRDTGELFF
. | . | TRBJ2-2 | TRBV9 | TGTGCCAGCAGCCCAAGAGGACAGTCCTTGAACACCGGGGAGCTGTTTTTT | CASSPRGQSLNTGELFF
. | . | TRBJ2-7 | TRBV3-1/TRBV3-2 | TGTGCCAGCAGCCAAGAAAGGTGGAGGGGGAACGAGCAGTACTTC | CASSQERWRGNEQYF
once | TRBD2 | TRBJ2-5 | TRBV18 | TGTGCCAGCTCACCTGGGACTAGCGGAGAGACCCAGTACTTC | CASSPGTSGETQYF
. | TRBD1 | TRBJ2-1 | TRBV27 | TGTGCCAGTGGACAGGGGGCTTACAATGAGCAGTTCTTC | CASGQGAYNEQFF
. | . | TRBJ2-5 | TRBV9 | TGTGCCAGCAGCGGGGGGCAGGGTCTGGGGGAGACCCAGTACTTC | CASSGGQGLGETQYF
. | . | TRBJ1-4 | TRBV18 | TGTGCCAGCTCACCGCGACAAGCAACTAATGAAAAACTGTTTTTT | CASSPRQATNEKLFF
once | . | TRBJ2-3 | TRBV9 | TGTGCCAGCAGCGCATCAGGGAGGATGGGCACAGATACGCAGTATTTT | CASSASGRMGTDTQYF
. | TRBD1 | TRBJ2-3 | TRBV12-3/TRBV12-4 | TGTGCCACGGGACAGGGGTACACAGATACGCAGTATTTT | CATGQGYTDTQYF
. | TRBD2 | TRBJ2-1 | TRBV3-1/TRBV3-2 | TGTGCCAGCACGAGCGGGGGGTCCTACAATGAGCAGTTCTTC | CASTSGGSYNEQFF
. | . | TRBJ2-1 | TRBV14 | TGTGCCAGCAGCCGAACTACCTTCTCCTACAATGAGCAGTTCTTC | CASSRTTFSYNEQFF
once | TRBD2 | TRBJ2-3 | TRBV28 | TGTGCCAGCAGTTGGACTAGCCTGGGGGATACGCAGTATTTT | CASSWTSLGDTQYF
. | TRBD1 | TRBJ1-1 | TRBV5-1 | TGCGCCAGCAGCGCGGACAGGGGAAGAACTGAAGCTTTCTTT | CASSADRGRTEAFF
. | TRBD1 | TRBJ1-2 | TRBV7-3 | TGTGCCAGCAGTCCTCCGGGACAGATGGATTCTAGGTACTATGGCTACACCTTC | CASSPPGQMDSRYYGYTF